The clone carrying this TCR beta chain was seen only a few times. Antigen specificity is unknown. The entry originates in a study of T cells after yellow fever vaccination. General observations from the study: Subsequent to the booster, the majority of primary-vaccination clones reappeared (96% CD4, 88% CD8). Clonotypes shared by both compartments, CD4 and CD8, made up a small share.

Template-switching 5'RACE yielded the TCR cDNA; a universal primer site and UMIs were added in the process. In TCRdb, the 5' RACE reads were re-called with MiXCR into one record per CDR3 protein. Of 360,000 or so distinct CDR3 sequences in the sample, approximately 10% were seen once. Trimming removed 0 bases from V and 7 bases from J, with 12 bases in between. The CDR3 is 14 amino acids. Germline CDR1 is MNHEY and CDR2 is SVGAGI. This specimen consisted of PBMCs, obtained on the day of the first yellow fever vaccination. This TCR derives from a man between 18 and 29 years old who received the YFV17D yellow fever vaccine. V and J are TRBV6-5 and TRBJ2-5, with D possibly being TRBD1 or TRBD2 (5 bases each). This CDR3 reads CASSYSTEGATQYF. The CDR3 bases are TGTGCCAGCAGTTACTCGACAGAGGGAGCGACCCAGTACTTC.